This TCR beta chain was captured in a study of blood T cells in healthy people across ages. The CDR3 spans 14 residues. For the second PCR, which ran for about 6 to 12 cycles, a sample-barcoded 5' primer and a J-beta primer mix were used. TCRdb used MiXCR to reprocess the 5' RACE reads, holding one entry per CDR3 protein. The table has roughly 1.5 million distinct CDR3 sequences, under 55% seen once; the top ten hold around 4%. Note on this clonotype: The junction and the germline gene differ at one end; a read error may be behind it.

The chain carries TRBV12-3 or TRBV12-4 and TRBJ2-5, with D perhaps TRBD1 (5 bases). Sequenced sample: blood. This clonotype was obtained from a woman aged 18 to 35 in good health. DNA for the CDR3: TGCGCCAGCAGAGGAGCAGGGCGTAACAATGGGCAGTACTTC. Its protein product is CASRGAGRNNGQYF.